A single sample is the source of the 30 T cell receptor beta chains below, sequenced in a study of cytomegalovirus exposure and HLA in healthy donors. Clones were read by immunoSEQ multiplex PCR, and TCRdb kept only the in-frame ones, dropping some. Found here are some 88,000 clones, 96% of them singletons; the top ten hold roughly 0.8%. What was sequenced was PBMCs. All receptors come from a man younger than 30 in good health and CMV-seronegative.

The chain carries TRBV2 and TRBJ1-2; possibly TRBD1 for D (5 bases). The CDR3 totals 15 residues. The germline V gene has CDR1 SNHLY and CDR2 FYNNEI. V gave up 2 bases and J gave up 2 bases, with 12 bases separating them. CDR3 protein: CASSESRGSNYGYTF. DNA for the CDR3: TGTGCCAGCAGTGAATCACGGGGGTCAAACTATGGCTACACCTTC.

The chain is built from TRBV30 and TRBJ2-3, with 7 bases identical to TRBD2. The CDR3 runs to 13 residues. Losses at the gene ends were 0 bases for V and 6 bases for J; bases not matched to a gene: 3. CDR1 GTSNPN and CDR2 SVGIG come from the germline V gene (reference sequence). In DNA, the CDR3 is TGTGCCTGGAGTGTCGGGAGGAAGGATACGCAGTATTTT. Translating gives CAWSVGRKDTQYF.

This clone is a singleton in its sample. The chain is built from TRBV6-6 and TRBJ2-3; TRBD2 agrees at 8 bases. Trimming cost V 2 bases and J 5 bases; bases outside gene matches: 9. Germline-derived CDR1 and CDR2 are MNHNY and SVGAGI (reference sequence). The CDR3 is 16 amino acids. CDR3 sequence reads: CASSYVLAGSLDTQYF. The CDR3 DNA follows: TGTGCCAGCAGTTACGTTCTAGCGGGTTCATTAGATACGCAGTATTTT.

In this sample, this clone turned up once. The chain joins TRBV2 to TRBJ1-3; D remains unclear. The CDR3 runs 11 residues. V lost 4 bases and J lost 4, with 2 bases in between. CDR1 and CDR2 from the germline V gene are SNHLY and FYNNEI. CDR3 sequence: CASSVGNTIYF. Written as DNA, the CDR3 is TGTGCCAGCAGTGTAGGAAACACCATATATTTT.

The chain is built from TRBV28 and TRBJ2-5, with 11 bases that match TRBD1. The junction had 11 bases not matched to a gene; V was cut back by 6 bases and J by 5 bases. Germline lookup yields CDR1 MDHEN and CDR2 SYDVKM. The CDR3 runs 16 residues. Here the CDR3 DNA reads TGTGCCAGCAGGGACGGGGGACAGGGGGATATTGAGACCCAGTACTTC. This translates into CASRDGGQGDIETQYF.

The chain has TRBV30 and TRBJ2-3; 8 bases match TRBD2. CDR1 is GTSNPN and CDR2 is SVGIG in the germline V gene (reference sequence). V lost 2 bases and J lost 2; bases outside the gene matches: 6. The CDR3 has 15 amino acids. CDR3 sequence reads: CAWSLLADYTDTQYF. Here the CDR3 DNA reads TGTGCCTGGAGTCTACTAGCGGACTACACAGATACGCAGTATTTT. Based on the CDR3 plus reference TRBV30 and TRBJ2-3, the full variable domain is SQTIHQWPATLVQPVGSPLSLECTVEGTSNPNLYWYRQAAGRGLQLLFYSVGIGQISSEVPQNLSASRPQDRQFILSSKKLLLSDSGFYLCAWSLLADYTDTQYFGPGTRLTVL.

The rearrangement uses TRBV15 and TRBJ2-5; D is possibly TRBD2 (7 bases). The CDR3 runs to 15 residues. Between the trimmed V and J ends, which lost 0 bases and 7 bases, there was a span of 15 bases. CDR1 LNHNV and CDR2 YYDKDF come from the germline V gene (reference sequence). CDR3 region: CATSRDTGREGTQYF. The CDR3 DNA reads as TGTGCCACCAGCAGAGATACAGGGAGGGAAGGGACCCAGTACTTC.

V gene TRBV2 combines with J gene TRBJ1-2; D gene uncertain. CDR1 and CDR2 (germline): SNHLY, FYNNEI. Trimming took off 7 bases at V and 3 bases at J, with 15 bases between the two ends. The CDR3 totals 14 residues. The CDR3 DNA follows: TGTGCCAGCACGCGGGGAGGGTCTGACTATGGCTACACCTTC. As protein: CASTRGGSDYGYTF.

The CDR3 spells CASSSYPIRSPEETQYF. The CDR3 DNA is TGTGCCAGCAGTTCATACCCTATCAGGTCCCCGGAAGAGACCCAGTACTTC. The gene calls are TRBV27 and TRBJ2-5; no firm D call. Germline V gives CDR1 MNHEY, CDR2 SMNVEV (reference sequence). Trimming shortened V by 4 bases and J by 3 bases, and 21 bases separated the two germline ends. CDR3 length: 17 amino acids.

The CDR3 DNA reads as TGTGCCTGGAGACAGGGAAGCAATCAGCCCCAGCATTTT. Its protein product is CAWRQGSNQPQHF. The V call is TRBV30, the J call TRBJ1-5; weak D call: TRBD1 (6 bases). V lost 3 bases and J lost 1, with 7 bases in between. The V gene's germline CDR1 is GTSNPN and CDR2 SVGIG (reference sequence). The CDR3 contains 13 residues.

This clone was counted once. This sequence joins TRBV5-8 and TRBJ1-2; no clear D gene. The CDR3 is 12 amino acids. Trimming left V 4 bases short and J 3 bases short, with 7 bases between. CDR1 is SGHTS and CDR2 is YDEGEE in the germline V gene. The CDR3 coding sequence is TGTGCCAGCAGCCCCACAGACTATGGCTACACCTTC. Translating gives CASSPTDYGYTF.

The gene calls are TRBV27 and TRBJ2-7; TRBD1 aligns across 7 bases. Germline V gene data show CDR1 as MNHEY and CDR2 as SMNVEV (reference sequence). V was pared by 2 bases and J by 4 bases, with 14 bases of the junction left unmatched. This CDR3 contains 17 residues. CDR3 sequence (DNA): TGTGCCAGCAGTTTAAAAGCCGGGACAGAACCCTCTTACGAGCAGTACGTC. Translation: CASSLKAGTEPSYEQYV.

This sequence joins TRBV29-1 and TRBJ1-2; 7 nucleotides match TRBD1. This CDR3 has 14 residues. From germline, CDR1 is SQVTM and CDR2 ANQGSEA. Unmatched junction bases numbered 12, after V lost 7 bases and J lost 4 bases. CDR3 in amino acids: CSAGGGTGVYGYTF. In DNA, the CDR3 is TGCAGCGCCGGAGGTGGTACAGGGGTCTATGGCTACACCTTC.

The V and J genes are TRBV5-1 and TRBJ2-2, with 7 bases fitting TRBD1. The V gene's germline CDR1 is SGHRS and CDR2 YFSETQ. CDR3 length equals 15 residues. V shed 4 bases, J shed 3 bases, and the junction held 6 bases outside the gene matches. The CDR3 reads CASSPSDRDTGELFF. The CDR3 region has the DNA TGCGCCAGCAGCCCCTCCGACAGGGACACCGGGGAGCTGTTTTTT.

The chain links TRBV5-4 to TRBJ1-1, with D possibly TRBD1 on 6 matching bases. This CDR3 contains 17 residues. Germline V gene sequence: CDR1 SGHNT, CDR2 YYREEE (reference sequence). V dropped 0 bases and J dropped 1 base, with 16 bases sitting between them. The CDR3 protein is CASSLETGWGKNTEAFF. CDR3 in DNA: TGTGCCAGCAGCTTGGAAACAGGGTGGGGAAAGAACACTGAAGCTTTCTTT.

The chain employs TRBV5-1 and TRBJ2-7, with TRBD2 matching 14 bases. This CDR3 has 17 residues. J was trimmed by 2 bases and V by 5 bases; bases with no gene match: 9. CDR1 is SGHRS, CDR2 YFSETQ, per germline. CDR3 DNA sequence: TGCGCCAGCAGGCTGGGACTAGCGGGAGAAACCCCCTACGAGCAGTACGTC. Encoded protein: CASRLGLAGETPYEQYV.

The chain employs TRBV18 and TRBJ1-3; D possibly corresponds to TRBD1 (5 bases). The germline gives CDR1 KGHSH, CDR2 LQKENI. This CDR3 is 15 amino acids long. Trimming removed 6 bases at V and 2 bases at J, with 14 bases between. The CDR3: CASSQGGSTGNTIYF. CDR3 coding DNA: TGTGCCAGCTCCCAGGGCGGGAGCACTGGAAACACCATATATTTT.

This sequence joins TRBV19 and TRBJ2-2; TRBD1 matches 8 bases. This CDR3 comprises 13 residues. Germline loops: CDR1 LNHDA, CDR2 SQIVND (reference sequence). Trimming cost V 7 bases and J 7 bases; bases outside gene matches: 5. CDR3 region: CASTWTGRGELFF. The CDR3 DNA reads TGTGCCAGTACATGGACAGGGCGCGGGGAGCTGTTTTTT.

The J gene is TRBJ1-1, the V gene TRBV5-6; tentatively, D is TRBD1 (5 bases). This CDR3 comprises 16 residues. V lost 0 bases and J 0 bases, leaving 12 bases between the germline ends. Germline V gives CDR1 SGHDT, CDR2 YYEEEE. The CDR3 reads CASSLAGRYMNTEAFF. The CDR3 bases are TGTGCCAGCAGCTTGGCAGGGCGGTACATGAACACTGAAGCTTTCTTT.

The V call is TRBV19, the J call TRBJ2-5; a possible D gene is TRBD2 (5 bases). Germline V gene sequence: CDR1 LNHDA, CDR2 SQIVND (reference sequence). V lost 3 bases, J lost 2 bases, and 13 bases lay in between. The CDR3 consists of 15 residues. The CDR3 region has the DNA TGTGCCAGTAGTATGGACCTAGGACTGCAAGAGACCCAGTACTTC. Protein product: CASSMDLGLQETQYF.

The rearrangement uses TRBV11-3 and TRBJ2-1; the match to TRBD2 covers 10 bases. The junction had 7 bases not matched to a gene; V was cut back by 2 bases and J by 6 bases. Germline V CDR1 and CDR2: SGHNT, YENEEA. The CDR3 contains 16 residues. CDR3 sequence: CASSLFSGRAVNEQFF. The CDR3 DNA sequence: TGTGCCAGCAGCTTATTCAGCGGGAGGGCCGTCAATGAGCAGTTCTTC.

The chain has TRBV13 and TRBJ2-2; 10 bases align to TRBD2. The CDR3 runs to 16 residues. CDR1 is PRHDT and CDR2 is FYEKMQ in the germline V gene (reference sequence). The V segment lost 3 bases and the J segment 0 bases; nucleotides outside the gene matches: 1. The CDR3 DNA is TGTGCCAGCAGCTTGGGACTAGCGACGAACACCGGGGAGCTGTTTTTT. This gives the protein CASSLGLATNTGELFF. The full variable domain, rest sourced from reference TRBV13 and TRBJ2-2, is AAGVIQSPRHLIKEKRETATLKCYPIPRHDTVYWYQQGPGQDPQFLISFYEKMQSDKGSIPDRFSAQQFSDYHSELNMSSLELGDSALYFCASSLGLATNTGELFFGEGSRLTVL.

The chain's CDR3 is CASSALAGGQETQYF. The CDR3 DNA reads as TGTGCCAGCAGTGCCTTAGCGGGAGGGCAAGAGACCCAGTACTTC. The rearrangement links TRBV6-4 to TRBJ2-5; 11 bases match TRBD2. The trim removed 4 bases at V and 2 bases at J, leaving 3 bases unmatched. Germline V lookup: CDR1 MRHNA, CDR2 SNTAGT. This CDR3 contains 15 residues.

The CDR3 region is CASSSGTSGRTGTQYF. The CDR3 DNA is TGTGCCAGCAGTTCTGGGACTAGCGGGCGTACGGGTACGCAGTATTTT. The rearrangement links TRBV27 to TRBJ2-3, with 12 bases identical to TRBD2. In germline, CDR1 is MNHEY, CDR2 SMNVEV (reference sequence). Trimming removed 4 bases from V and 8 bases from J; junction bases left unmatched: 10. The CDR3 sequence is 16 residues long.

This clone was found once. The chain links TRBV6-1 to TRBJ2-4, with 7 positions matching TRBD1. CDR3 length: 16 amino acids. Germline CDR1 is MNHNS and CDR2 is SASEGT. V gave up 4 bases and J gave up 8 bases; unmatched junction bases: 14. DNA of the CDR3: TGTGCCAGCAGTGGGACAGGCCGAAGGATCATGGACATTCAGTACTTC. The encoded protein is CASSGTGRRIMDIQYF.

By proportion, this clone is medium-sized. The chain joins TRBV6-4 to TRBJ2-2, with 11 bases lining up with TRBD1. CDR3 size: 16 residues. Germline lookup yields CDR1 MRHNA and CDR2 SNTAGT. The J segment lost 4 bases and the V segment lost 5 bases, leaving 6 bases of the junction unmatched. The CDR3 here is CASSPAGQGVTGELFF. The CDR3 DNA sequence: TGTGCCAGCAGTCCCGCGGGACAGGGGGTCACCGGGGAGCTGTTTTTT.

This chain joins TRBV29-1 and TRBJ2-5; D not certain. CDR1 is SQVTM, CDR2 ANQGSEA, per germline. The CDR3 has 12 amino acids. Trimming left V 7 bases short and J 1 base short, with 10 bases between. The CDR3, as DNA: TGCAGCGCAGAAACAGCCCAAGAGACCCAGTACTTC. This translates into CSAETAQETQYF.

J is TRBJ2-6 and V is TRBV4-1, with D possibly TRBD2 on 6 matching bases. Trimming cost V 1 base and J 2 bases, with 12 bases left between them. The CDR3 loop spans 17 amino acids. Germline CDR1 reads MGHRA; CDR2 reads YSYEKL. CDR3 amino acids: CASSQGHGGTGANVLTF. The DNA of the CDR3 is TGCGCCAGCAGCCAAGGACACGGGGGAACTGGGGCCAACGTCCTGACTTTC.

CDR3 coding DNA: TGCGCCAGCAGCCAAGAGGGGCACAGGGGAGAGGCAGATACGCAGTATTTT. The encoded protein is CASSQEGHRGEADTQYF. The chain employs TRBV4-1 and TRBJ2-3; TRBD1 aligns across 7 bases. This CDR3 region has 17 residues. V lost 0 bases to trimming and J lost 4 bases; unmatched junction nucleotides: 10. CDR1 and CDR2 from the germline V gene are MGHRA and YSYEKL.

This clone was counted between two and nine times. DNA for the CDR3: TGTGCCAGCAGCTTGAACCAAGCCTATGGCTACACCTTC. This sequence encodes CASSLNQAYGYTF. J is TRBJ1-2 and V is TRBV5-6; D not certain. V was trimmed by 1 base and J by 4 bases, leaving 8 bases between them. This CDR3 has 13 amino acids. Germline V gives CDR1 SGHDT, CDR2 YYEEEE.